The rows below give T cell receptor beta chains drawn from one sample of a study of blood T cells in healthy people across ages. TCRdb analysed the 5' RACE reads with MiXCR anew, one entry per CDR3 protein. Of around 650,000 distinct CDR3 sequences in the sample, 32% were seen once. Sequencing input: blood. These receptors came from a woman over 75 in good health. Both conserved end residues are part of each CDR3. Fields, in order: D gene, J gene, V gene, clone size, CDR3 length, CDR3 DNA, CDR3 protein. The D gene is left open where the match is weak. Size is stated for part of the rows, as once, few or many counts, or as a class when the clone is expanded.

>TRBD2|TRBJ2-7|TRBV12-3/TRBV12-4|many|15
TGTGCCAGCAGCCCCGGGACTAGCGGGGTCCACGAGCAGTACTTC
CASSPGTSGVHEQYF
>TRBD2|TRBJ2-3|TRBV20-1|.|16
TGCAGTGCTAGAGATTTAAGCGGGGGGGCCGGGGATACGCAGTATTTT
CSARDLSGGAGDTQYF
>TRBD1|TRBJ1-2|TRBV20-1|many|15
TGCAGTGCTTACCTGGGACAGCCTGCTAACTATGGCTACACCTTC
CSAYLGQPANYGYTF
>.|TRBJ1-5|TRBV7-9|.|19
TGTGCCAGCAGCTTAATAGGAAGAGGGTATGAAGTAAGCAATCAGCCCCAGCATTTT
CASSLIGRGYEVSNQPQHF
>.|TRBJ1-2|TRBV30|.|14
TGTGCCTGGAGATCAGGGAGGTCTAACTATGGCTACACCTTC
CAWRSGRSNYGYTF
>.|TRBJ2-3|TRBV24-1|few|14
TGTGCCACCAGTGGGGCCGGGGGGCGGGATACGCAGTATTTT
CATSGAGGRDTQYF
>.|TRBJ2-7|TRBV27|.|11
TGTGCCAGCAGGATGGGGGTCGAGCAGTACTTC
CASRMGVEQYF
>TRBD2|TRBJ2-1|TRBV9|many|15
TGTGCCAGCAGCGTAGGACTAGCGGGTTACAATGAGCAGTTCTTC
CASSVGLAGYNEQFF
>.|TRBJ2-7|TRBV20-1|.|13
TGCAGTGCTGTAGGGGTGGGGCCCGGCGAGCAGTACTTC
CSAVGVGPGEQYF
>.|TRBJ1-1|TRBV7-9|many|14
TGTGCCAGCAGCTTAGGGACACTGGATCGAGAAGCTTTCTTT
CASSLGTLDREAFF
>.|TRBJ1-2|TRBV7-9|many|14
TGTGCCAGCAGCTTAGCTAAGGATATCAATGGCTACACCTTC
CASSLAKDINGYTF
>TRBD1|TRBJ1-5|TRBV20-1|few|14
TGCAGTGCTCCGGCCGGACAGGGACATCAGCCCCAGCATTTT
CSAPAGQGHQPQHF
>.|TRBJ2-1|TRBV14|many|15
TGTGCCAGCAGCCAAAAGGACACCTCGTGGGGTGAGCAGTTCTTC
CASSQKDTSWGEQFF
>TRBD1|TRBJ2-7|TRBV20-1|few|12
TGCAGTGCTACAGGGGGCGCCTACGAGCAGTACTTC
CSATGGAYEQYF
>.|TRBJ1-5|TRBV30|few|14
TGTGCCTGGAGTATCGACAGTAGCAATCAGCCCCAGCATTTT
CAWSIDSSNQPQHF
>TRBD2|TRBJ2-1|TRBV6-5|many|15
TGTGCCAGCAGCGCTGCCGGGACTAGGGGCCCTGAGCAGTTCTTC
CASSAAGTRGPEQFF